The 23 T cell receptor beta chains reported below all come from one sample, sequenced in a study of blood T cells in healthy people across ages (dated by TCRdb to between 2015 and 2016). Receptor amplification or capture employed 5' RACE. Sequencing relied on an Illumina HiSeq 2500. A second about 7 to 11 cycle PCR used a sample-barcoded 5' primer and a J-beta primer mix. TCRdb applied fastp at Q25 and MiXCR to the public reads, then kept only in-frame beta chains. CDR3 protein sequences are deduplicated, and each keeps its most common genes and DNA. In this sample the table shows around 500,000 distinct CDR3 sequences, around 48% of which occur a single time. The ten most abundant clones make up around 25% of the sample. Sequencing was carried out using blood. These receptors were taken from a man aged 80 or over in good health.

A few counts support this clonotype. The V call is TRBV7-2, the J call TRBJ2-3, with TRBD2 identical over 7 bases. CDR1 is SGHTA, CDR2 FQGNSA, per germline. Unmatched junction bases numbered 12, after V lost 7 bases and J lost 2 bases. CDR3 length: 16 amino acids. CDR3 sequence (DNA): TGTGCCAGCACCCGATCGACTAGCACCCACACAGATACGCAGTATTTT. Amino acids: CASTRSTSTHTDTQYF. Using reference TRBV7-2 and TRBJ2-3 for the parts outside the CDR3, the full variable domain is GAGVSQSPSNKVTEKGKDVELRCDPISGHTALYWYRQSLGQGLEFLIYFQGNSAPDKSGLPSDRFSAERTGGSVSTLTIQRTQQEDSAVYLCASTRSTSTHTDTQYFGPGTRLTVL.

The CDR3 sequence: CATSRDRRASGYNEQFF. CDR3 bases: TGTGCCACCAGCAGAGACCGAAGGGCTAGCGGGTACAATGAGCAGTTCTTC. The chain recombines TRBV15 with TRBJ2-1, with 8 bases lining up with TRBD2. Germline V CDR1 and CDR2: LNHNV, YYDKDF (reference sequence). V lost 0 bases, J lost 4 bases, and 8 bases stayed unmatched. The CDR3 covers 17 residues.

This clonotype was seen ten or more times. Possible read error: a much larger clone is one base away. The chain couples TRBV6-6 to TRBJ2-1; the match to TRBD1 covers 7 bases. The CDR3 runs to 14 residues. V was clipped by 5 bases and J by 6 bases; unmatched bases: 7. Germline V gene data show CDR1 as MNHNY and CDR2 as SVGAGI (reference sequence). CDR3 residues: CASSDPGTANEQFF. CDR3 DNA: TGTGCCAGCAGTGACCCGGGGACAGCCAATGAGCAGTTCTTC.

The V gene is TRBV4-1, the J gene TRBJ1-1; possible D gene TRBD1, 5 bases. The CDR3 loop spans 15 amino acids. Between the trimmed V and J ends, which lost 3 bases and 1 base, there was a span of 12 bases. Germline V gene data show CDR1 as MGHRA and CDR2 as YSYEKL. The CDR3 bases are TGCGCCAGCAGCCACGCCGGGACGGAGAACACTGAAGCTTTCTTT. It codes for CASSHAGTENTEAFF.

The gene calls are TRBV6-2 or TRBV6-3 and TRBJ2-3, with no clear D. The germline CDR1 and CDR2 sequences are MNHEY and SVGEGT. The length of the CDR3 is 17 residues. V dropped 5 bases and J dropped 0 bases, with 18 bases sitting between them. The CDR3 nucleotides read TGTGCCAGCAGTACGCCTCGTCTAATTGGAAGCACAGATACGCAGTATTTT. Protein: CASSTPRLIGSTDTQYF.

This clonotype occurred a few times. The gene calls are TRBV20-1 and TRBJ1-2; 7 bases align to TRBD1. The CDR3 spans 17 residues. Looked up from germline, CDR1 is DFQATT and CDR2 is SNEGSKA (reference sequence). The trim removed 3 bases at V and 2 bases at J, leaving 15 bases unmatched. The CDR3 protein is CSASPTQGYRWNYGYTF. The CDR3 coding sequence is TGCAGTGCTAGCCCAACACAGGGGTATCGATGGAACTATGGCTACACCTTC.

The J gene is TRBJ2-3, the V gene TRBV4-3; 7 positions agree with TRBD2. With 0 bases clipped from V and 4 bases from J, the junction kept 7 bases outside the gene matches. The germline V gene has CDR1 LGHNA and CDR2 YSLEER. This CDR3 spans 16 amino acids. The CDR3 DNA follows: TGCGCCAGCAGCCAAGATCTGGGAGGGGAGGCAGATACGCAGTATTTT. Its protein is CASSQDLGGEADTQYF.

As to this clonotype: A read error may produce the germline difference seen at one junction end. The chain uses TRBV6-5 and TRBJ2-7; 7 nucleotides match TRBD2. This CDR3 has 17 residues. CDR1 is MNHEY, CDR2 SVGAGI, per germline. The CDR3 is CVSSYGGSLGGSYEQYF. As DNA, the CDR3 is TGTGTCAGCAGTTACGGAGGCTCTCTCGGGGGGTCCTACGAGCAGTACTTC.

The chain joins TRBV7-2 to TRBJ2-7; 13 bases fit TRBD2. Germline CDR1 reads SGHTA; CDR2 reads FQGNSA. The CDR3 runs to 17 residues. V was clipped by 2 bases and J by 3 bases; unmatched bases: 7. The CDR3 region has the DNA TGTGCCAGCAGCTTATATACTAGCGGGGGGGCGGGCTACGAGCAGTACTTC. This gives the protein CASSLYTSGGAGYEQYF. The complete variable domain, with remaining parts taken from reference TRBV7-2 and TRBJ2-7, reads GAGVSQSPSNKVTEKGKDVELRCDPISGHTALYWYRQSLGQGLEFLIYFQGNSAPDKSGLPSDRFSAERTGGSVSTLTIQRTQQEDSAVYLCASSLYTSGGAGYEQYFGPGTRLTVT.

V and J are TRBV20-1 and TRBJ2-7, with 12 bases fitting TRBD2. Germline V gene data show CDR1 as DFQATT and CDR2 as SNEGSKA (reference sequence). The CDR3 covers 16 residues. The trim removed 1 base at V and 4 bases at J, leaving 8 bases unmatched. The CDR3 coding sequence is TGCAGTGCTAGAGGACTAGCGGGGGCCTGGGCTTACGAGCAGTACTTC. This gives the protein CSARGLAGAWAYEQYF.

In its sample, this clonotype was seen many times. The V gene is TRBV6-5, the J gene TRBJ1-2; D is perhaps TRBD1 (5 bases). Trimming took off 5 bases at V and 4 bases at J, with 14 bases between the two ends. The length of the CDR3 is 14 residues. From germline, CDR1 is MNHEY and CDR2 SVGAGI. The CDR3: CASSPQGGPYGYTF. CDR3 DNA sequence: TGTGCCAGCAGTCCCCAGGGTGGGCCCTATGGCTACACCTTC.

At least ten counts were recorded for this clonotype. The chain uses TRBV6-5 and TRBJ1-6; D unclear. V lost 5 bases and J 8 bases, leaving 13 bases between the germline ends. Germline assignment: CDR1 MNHEY and CDR2 SVGAGI. The CDR3 is 14 amino acids. The CDR3 nucleotides are TGTGCCAGCAGTGGTCCGGGGTCTTATTCACCCCTCCACTTT. The encoded protein is CASSGPGSYSPLHF.

This clonotype has more than one count but fewer than ten. The V and J genes are TRBV20-1 and TRBJ2-3, with 8 bases that match TRBD2. After removal of 2 bases from V and 1 base from J, the junction contained 2 bases not matched to a gene. The germline V gene encodes CDR1 DFQATT and CDR2 SNEGSKA (reference sequence). The CDR3 has 14 residues. The CDR3 loop is CSARLAGRTDTQYF. CDR3 nucleotide sequence: TGCAGTGCTAGACTAGCGGGCCGCACAGATACGCAGTATTTT.

This chain links TRBV7-2 with TRBJ2-7; 10 bases fit TRBD2. With V trimmed by 0 bases and J by 1 base, 6 bases remained unmatched. This CDR3 spans 17 amino acids. The germline CDR1 and CDR2 sequences are SGHTA and FQGNSA. CDR3 amino acids: CASSLASGRAGSYEQYF. The CDR3, as DNA: TGTGCCAGCAGCTTAGCCAGCGGGAGGGCCGGTTCCTACGAGCAGTACTTC.

The CDR3 reads CSARDLGGRALGTQYF. The CDR3 DNA is TGCAGTGCTAGAGATCTAGGAGGGAGGGCCCTCGGGACCCAGTACTTC. The chain uses TRBV20-1 and TRBJ2-5; 7 nucleotides line up with TRBD2. The V and J ends lost 0 bases and 7 bases, in that order; junction bases with no gene match: 14. Germline loops: CDR1 DFQATT, CDR2 SNEGSKA (reference sequence). The CDR3 loop spans 16 amino acids.

This clonotype was detected only a few times. V usage is TRBV20-1 and J usage is TRBJ1-5; no reliable D call. There are 12 residues in the CDR3. Trimming removed 3 bases from V and 2 bases from J, with 5 bases in between. Germline assignment: CDR1 DFQATT and CDR2 SNEGSKA (reference sequence). CDR3 coding DNA: TGCAGTGCTAGGGACGGCAATCAGCCCCAGCATTTT. Translation: CSARDGNQPQHF.

The chain recombines TRBV10-3 with TRBJ2-5; no definite D call. Trimming pared 8 bases from V and 5 bases from J, leaving 12 bases between. CDR1 and CDR2 from the germline V gene are ENHRY and SYGVKD. There are 12 residues in the CDR3. The CDR3 region has the DNA TGTGCCATCGGTCGCCCGGAGGAGACCCAGTACTTC. Translated: CAIGRPEETQYF.

V usage is TRBV28 and J usage is TRBJ1-5; weak D call: TRBD1 (6 bases). The CDR3 covers 13 residues. Trimming pared 4 bases from V and 7 bases from J, leaving 11 bases between. Per germline, CDR1 MDHEN and CDR2 SYDVKM. In DNA, the CDR3 is TGTGCCAGCAGTTCGGACAGTATGCAGCCCCAGCATTTT. Protein sequence: CASSSDSMQPQHF.

The chain links TRBV20-1 to TRBJ2-1; the match to TRBD2 covers 9 bases. The CDR3 runs 15 residues. Trimming cost V 3 bases and J 8 bases; bases outside gene matches: 11. From germline, CDR1 is DFQATT and CDR2 SNEGSKA (reference sequence). In nucleotides, the CDR3 is TGCAGTGCTAGGAAGCTAGCGGGAATGGCGGATGAGCAGTTCTTC. It codes for CSARKLAGMADEQFF.

This clonotype was observed a handful of times. This CDR3 is CAINQGPGIDEQFF. The CDR3 DNA follows: TGTGCCATAAACCAGGGGCCGGGCATCGATGAGCAGTTCTTC. This chain joins TRBV10-3 and TRBJ2-1; possible D gene TRBD1, 6 bases. The germline V and J ends were trimmed by 9 bases and 8 bases, with 20 bases remaining between them. The CDR3 covers 14 residues. CDR1 is ENHRY, CDR2 SYGVKD, per germline.

This clonotype was recorded many times. The V gene is TRBV6-5, the J gene TRBJ2-5; 7 nucleotides match TRBD1. V was clipped by 0 bases and J by 4 bases; unmatched bases: 11. The CDR3 consists of 17 residues. Germline loops: CDR1 MNHEY, CDR2 SVGAGI. DNA for the CDR3: TGTGCCAGCAGTTACTCGATTTCACAGGGGAGAGGAGAGACCCAGTACTTC. Amino acid sequence: CASSYSISQGRGETQYF.

The chain joins TRBV4-3 to TRBJ1-2, with a weak D call TRBD1 (6 bases). The ends were cut back, 0 bases at V and 11 bases at J, with 16 bases in the middle. CDR3 length: 14 residues. The germline gives CDR1 LGHNA, CDR2 YSLEER. The CDR3 here is CASSQDTGRKPYTF. CDR3 DNA: TGCGCCAGCAGCCAAGATACAGGGAGAAAGCCGTACACCTTC.

This clonotype appeared a few times. V gene TRBV6-6 combines with J gene TRBJ1-1; TRBD1 matches 7 bases. Germline trimming cut 10 bases from V and 3 bases from J; bases unmatched to any gene: 5. Germline V gives CDR1 MNHNY, CDR2 SVGAGI (reference sequence). This CDR3 has 12 residues. CDR3 coding DNA: TGTGCCATCCAGGGGGGGGACACTGAAGCTTTCTTT. It codes for CAIQGGDTEAFF.